This T cell receptor (beta chain) was identified in a study of identical twins. Overall study findings and caveats: Abundant beta clonotypes from cord blood bore fewer insertions; memory repertoires lacked this pattern. Beta out-of-frame sequences showed weaker excess sharing between twins.

This CDR3 is 13 amino acids long. Germline lookup yields CDR1 DFQATT and CDR2 SNEGSKA (reference sequence). V lost 0 bases and J lost 1, with 7 bases in between. Donors were all healthy Caucasians. Concerning this clonotype itself: Its specificity is unknown.

TCRdb passed the 5' RACE reads through MiXCR, listing each CDR3 protein once. Of 650,000 to 750,000 distinct CDR3 sequences in the sample, over 20% were seen once. These records were also assigned to another study, of T cells expressing NK-cell markers.

This clonotype was obtained from a woman aged 18-29 years in good health. The specimen sequenced was PBMCs. The rearrangement links TRBV20-1 to TRBJ2-7, with a weak D call TRBD2 (6 bases). CDR3 sequence reads: CSARETSSYEQYF. In nucleotides, the CDR3 is TGCAGTGCTAGAGAGACTAGTTCCTACGAGCAGTACTTC.